The 13 T cell receptor beta chains below all came from one sample that was sequenced in a study of blood T cell repertoires in COVID-19. Generated by immunoSEQ multiplex PCR, the TCRdb table keeps only in-frame clones and is missing some. In the table there are roughly 150,000 clones, 75% to 90% of which are singletons. Sequencing used peripheral blood. These receptors all come from a woman aged 55-70 years with active COVID-19.

The DNA of the CDR3 is TGTGCCAGCAGCTCCTTTAGCGGGAGGGTTGTAGAGACCCAGTACTTC. Protein sequence: CASSSFSGRVVETQYF. The gene calls are TRBV7-9 and TRBJ2-5, with 11 bases fitting TRBD2. With V trimmed by 4 bases and J by 4 bases, 8 bases remained unmatched. From germline, CDR1 is SEHNR and CDR2 FQNEAQ (reference sequence). CDR3 length equals 16 residues.

As concerns this clone: Germline is not matched at one junction end, which may reflect a read error. J is TRBJ2-5 and V is TRBV5-8; 15 nucleotides line up with TRBD2. This CDR3 contains 18 residues. Germline V gives CDR1 SGHTS, CDR2 YDEGEE. CDR3 in amino acids: CASSSGLAGGNLQGTQYF. DNA for the CDR3: TGTGCCAGCAGCTCAGGACTAGCGGGAGGGAACCTCCAAGGGACCCAGTACTTC.

This chain connects TRBV7-2 to TRBJ2-1; 10 positions match TRBD1. Per germline, CDR1 SGHTA and CDR2 FQGNSA. The CDR3 is 16 residues long. Trimming at V came to 4 bases and at J to 5 bases, leaving 8 bases not matched to a gene. The CDR3 sequence is CASSSYGTGVNNEQFF. For the CDR3, the DNA is TGTGCCAGCAGCTCCTACGGGACAGGGGTGAACAATGAGCAGTTCTTC.

The V and J genes are TRBV4-2 and TRBJ2-3; perhaps TRBD2 as D (5 bases). V dropped 1 base and J dropped 0 bases, with 11 bases sitting between them. CDR1 LGHNA and CDR2 YNFKEQ come from the germline V gene. CDR3 length: 16 residues. As DNA, the CDR3 is TGTGCCAGCAGCCAAGGGAACCCGGGAAGCACAGATACGCAGTATTTT. Protein sequence: CASSQGNPGSTDTQYF.

The rearrangement uses TRBV15 and TRBJ1-2, with D maybe TRBD1 (5 bases). The CDR3 length is 15 residues. V lost 3 bases and J 7 bases, leaving 18 bases between the germline ends. Germline V CDR1 and CDR2: LNHNV, YYDKDF (reference sequence). CDR3 sequence: CATSRDVSGFFGYTF. In DNA form, the CDR3 reads TGTGCCACCAGCAGGGACGTATCAGGGTTTTTTGGCTACACCTTC.

V is TRBV28 and J is TRBJ1-5, with D maybe TRBD1 (5 bases). Trimming pared 6 bases from V and 2 bases from J, leaving 14 bases between. The CDR3 is made up of 15 amino acids. Per germline, CDR1 MDHEN and CDR2 SYDVKM. CDR3: CASRTGAWGNQPQHF. The CDR3 nucleotides are TGTGCCAGCAGAACAGGAGCCTGGGGCAATCAGCCCCAGCATTTT.

J is TRBJ2-7 and V is TRBV5-1, with TRBD2 as a possible D gene (5 bases). The CDR3 length is 14 residues. The germline V and J ends were trimmed by 0 bases and 7 bases, with 14 bases remaining between them. Germline V gene lookup returns CDR1 SGHRS and CDR2 YFSETQ. CDR3 protein: CASSLEGDLREQYF. In DNA, the CDR3 is TGCGCCAGCAGCTTGGAGGGAGATCTAAGAGAGCAGTACTTC.

The V gene is TRBV28, the J gene TRBJ1-5; D is unresolved. In germline, CDR1 is MDHEN, CDR2 SYDVKM. This CDR3 has 16 residues. Trimming removed 8 bases from V and 0 bases from J, with 17 bases in between. The CDR3 nucleotides read TGTGCCAGCTGCGGTGTAACACCCCATAGCAATCAGCCCCAGCATTTT. The encoded protein is CASCGVTPHSNQPQHF.

The chain recombines TRBV19 with TRBJ1-5; the D gene is possibly TRBD1 (5 bases). The CDR3 length is 13 residues. V lost 5 bases, J lost 7 bases, and 12 bases lay in between. CDR1 is LNHDA and CDR2 is SQIVND in the germline V gene (reference sequence). CDR3 in amino acids: CASSWGDVQPQHF. In DNA, the CDR3 is TGTGCCAGTAGTTGGGGGGATGTACAGCCCCAGCATTTT.

The V and J genes are TRBV18 and TRBJ2-2, with D tentatively TRBD1 (6 bases). The CDR3 has 17 residues. CDR1 is KGHSH, CDR2 LQKENI, per germline. V was pared by 6 bases and J by 3 bases, with 20 bases between. CDR3 sequence: CASSLRAGTQHTGELFF. CDR3 bases: TGTGCCAGCTCCCTCAGGGCAGGGACACAACACACCGGGGAGCTGTTTTTT.

J is TRBJ2-1 and V is TRBV6-9, with 8 bases lining up with TRBD2. J lost 6 bases, V lost 5 bases, and 6 bases had no gene match. Germline loops: CDR1 MNHGY, CDR2 SVAAGI. The CDR3 runs to 14 residues. For the CDR3, the DNA is TGTGCCAGCAGTGGAGTCGGGACTAGCAATGAGCAGTTCTTC. It translates to CASSGVGTSNEQFF.

This clone appeared once. The chain combines TRBV2 with TRBJ1-5; TRBD1 matches at 8 bases. Trimming removed 6 bases from V and 4 bases from J; junction bases left unmatched: 11. There are 16 residues in the CDR3. From germline, CDR1 is SNHLY and CDR2 FYNNEI. The CDR3 bases are TGTGCCAGCAGGAAAGATGGACAGGGTGGGAATCAGCCCCAGCATTTT. Its translation: CASRKDGQGGNQPQHF.

The chain combines TRBV27 with TRBJ2-7, with 8 bases lining up with TRBD2. CDR1 MNHEY and CDR2 SMNVEV come from the germline V gene (reference sequence). J gave up 2 bases and V 5 bases, and 14 bases lay outside the gene matches. The CDR3 length is 17 residues. CDR3 residues: CASSVFSPGLVPYEQYF. Here the CDR3 DNA reads TGTGCCAGCAGTGTATTTTCCCCGGGACTAGTCCCCTACGAGCAGTACTTC.